The clone carrying this T cell receptor (beta chain) has just a few counts. Its antigen is not identified. This sample is drawn from a study of T cells after yellow fever vaccination. About the study: SMART-Seq v4 Ultra Low Input prepared the low-cell-number fractions.

Template-switching 5'RACE yielded the TCR cDNA; a universal primer site and UMIs were added in the process. TCRdb reanalysed the 5' RACE reads using MiXCR and keeps one entry per CDR3 protein. The data hold under 400,000 distinct CDR3 sequences, with about 9.9% observed a single time. Points from the study as a whole: A minor fraction of clonotypes spanned both CD4 and CD8 compartments. Once the booster was given, most primary-vaccination clones reappeared, at 95% to 98% for CD4 and over 70% for CD8.

Looked up from germline, CDR1 is SGHRS and CDR2 is YFSETQ. CDR3 length: 14 residues. Trimming shortened V by 4 bases and J by 0 bases, and 10 bases separated the two germline ends. This specimen consisted of PBMCs, obtained on the day of the first yellow fever vaccination. The chain combines TRBV5-1 with TRBJ2-5; maybe TRBD1 (6 bases). The TCR originated in a man in his late teens or twenties who received the YFV17D yellow fever vaccine. The CDR3 nucleotides read TGCGCCAGCAGCCCCTGGGACAACCAAGAGACCCAGTACTTC. Translating gives CASSPWDNQETQYF.